This T cell receptor beta chain is drawn from a study of blood T cells in healthy people across ages. In the study overall: When template switching was applied, about one barcoded beta molecule was captured per two T cells. Overall study results and limits: Strong correlation linked observed beta diversity and percent naive T cells.

About this clonotype: The antigen is undetermined.

Combining a sample-barcoded 5' primer with a J-beta primer mix, a second PCR ran for roughly 7 to 11 cycles. Each cDNA molecule carried a tag from a template-switch adaptor that contained 12 random nucleotides. Every individual sample yielded 2.5 million or more paired-end reads (each containing CDR3). Via MiXCR, TCRdb re-called the 5' RACE reads, giving one row per CDR3 protein. The table includes about 1.1 million distinct CDR3 sequences, 30% to 40% detected once. The source material was blood. This sequence was found in a young man in good health.

In DNA, the CDR3 is TGTGCCAGCAGCTTCGGACGGCCACCCTCCTACGAGCAGTACTTC. Its protein product is CASSFGRPPSYEQYF. This chain links TRBV5-6 with TRBJ2-7; D not certain. The CDR3 loop spans 15 amino acids. Germline lookup yields CDR1 SGHDT and CDR2 YYEEEE. Deletions cut 2 bases from V and 0 bases from J, with 12 bases between.